Listed here are 31 T cell receptor beta chains from one sample, sequenced in a study of blood T cell repertoires in COVID-19. Clones were sequenced by immunoSEQ multiplex PCR, and TCRdb holds only the in-frame ones, with some missing. The sample shows 200,000 to 250,000 clones, approximately 84% of them seen only once. Sequences were obtained from peripheral blood. The origin of the receptors is a man aged 35 to 55 with acute or convalescent COVID-19.

The J gene is TRBJ1-5, the V gene TRBV2, with a possible D match to TRBD1 (5 bases). This CDR3 spans 14 amino acids. Germline values: CDR1 SNHLY, CDR2 FYNNEI. The V end was cut by 5 bases, the J end by 4 bases, with 12 bases between. The CDR3 loop reads CASSLTALNQPQHF. Written as DNA, the CDR3 is TGTGCCAGCAGTCTGACAGCACTAAATCAGCCCCAGCATTTT.

The genes are TRBV11-2 and TRBJ1-2; 11 bases line up with TRBD1. The CDR3 has 17 amino acids. J lost 2 bases, V lost 2 bases, and 7 bases had no gene match. Germline V gene sequence: CDR1 SGHAT, CDR2 FQNNGV. DNA for the CDR3: TGTGCCAGCAGCTTAAGGACAGGGGGCGCGGGAAACTATGGCTACACCTTC. Its translation is CASSLRTGGAGNYGYTF.

The chain couples TRBV30 to TRBJ1-6; TRBD1 is a possible D gene (5 bases). Germline V CDR1 and CDR2: GTSNPN, SVGIG (reference sequence). CDR3 length: 12 amino acids. Between the trimmed V and J ends, which lost 1 base and 7 bases, there was a span of 5 bases. Here the CDR3 DNA reads TGTGCCTGGAGTGCAGGGAATTCACCCCTCCACTTT. Translation: CAWSAGNSPLHF.

This chain uses TRBV7-9 with TRBJ1-2; D perhaps matches TRBD1 (5 bases). Trimming left V 5 bases short and J 7 bases short, with 17 bases between. This CDR3 is built from 14 residues. Looked up from germline, CDR1 is SEHNR and CDR2 is FQNEAQ (reference sequence). CDR3 in amino acids: CASSPNPGGTGYTF. As DNA, the CDR3 is TGTGCCAGCAGCCCGAATCCCGGGGGTACTGGCTACACCTTC.

The chain couples TRBV29-1 to TRBJ2-2, with a weak D call TRBD2 (6 bases). Per germline, CDR1 SQVTM and CDR2 ANQGSEA. Trimming stripped 2 bases from V and 4 bases from J, with 11 bases between. The CDR3 loop spans 14 amino acids. The CDR3 reads CSVESGGGTGELFF. The CDR3 nucleotides read TGCAGCGTTGAATCCGGGGGTGGCACCGGGGAGCTGTTTTTT.

This chain links TRBV27 with TRBJ2-7; 9 bases are a match to TRBD1. The germline V gene has CDR1 MNHEY and CDR2 SMNVEV (reference sequence). Trimming took 5 bases from V and 3 from J; bases not matched to a gene: 8. The CDR3 runs 15 residues. This CDR3 reads CASSRYRGPLYEQYF. Here the CDR3 DNA reads TGTGCCAGCAGTCGGTACAGGGGGCCTCTCTACGAGCAGTACTTC.

This clone turned up a few times. The V call is TRBV28, the J call TRBJ1-6; no clear D gene. The CDR3 runs 17 residues. CDR1 MDHEN and CDR2 SYDVKM come from the germline V gene. Trimming shortened V by 8 bases and J by 7 bases, and 24 bases separated the two germline ends. In nucleotides, the CDR3 is TGTGCCAGCCTTCGCTCGGATGCTTTAGGAGGGAATTCACCCCTCCACTTT. This translates into CASLRSDALGGNSPLHF. Full variable domain (rest looked up from reference TRBV28 and TRBJ1-6): DVKVTQSSRYLVKRTGEKVFLECVQDMDHENMFWYRQDPGLGLRLIYFSYDVKMKEKGDIPEGYSVSREKKERFSLILESASTNQTSMYLCASLRSDALGGNSPLHFGNGTRLTVT.

The CDR3 here is CASSFEGRGAFF. CDR3 DNA sequence: TGTGCCAGCAGCTTCGAAGGCAGGGGAGCTTTCTTT. The chain employs TRBV5-6 and TRBJ1-1; weak D call: TRBD1 (6 bases). The CDR3 consists of 12 residues. Germline CDR1 and CDR2: SGHDT and YYEEEE. V was trimmed by 2 bases and J by 10 bases, leaving 12 bases between them. The complete variable domain, with remaining parts taken from reference TRBV5-6 and TRBJ1-1, reads DAGVTQSPTHLIKTRGQQVTLRCSPKSGHDTVSWYQQALGQGPQFIFQYYEEEERQRGNFPDRFSGHQFPNYSSELNVNALLLGDSALYLCASSFEGRGAFFGQGTRLTVV.

This clone has only a few counts. The chain employs TRBV3-1 (or the pseudogene TRBV3-2) and TRBJ1-2; unclear D gene. The ends were cut back, 4 bases at V and 8 bases at J, with 26 bases in the middle. CDR1 and CDR2 from the germline V gene are LGHDT and YNNKEL (reference sequence). The CDR3 totals 17 residues. The CDR3, as DNA: TGTGCCAGCAGCCCCCACGGAAGCCTGGGAAACGGAGGGGGCTACACCTTC. This codes for CASSPHGSLGNGGGYTF.

The CDR3 is CAGTGGKSYGYTF. The DNA of the CDR3 is TGTGCCGGAACAGGGGGTAAGAGCTATGGCTACACCTTC. This rearrangement joins TRBV30 to TRBJ1-2, with 8 bases that match TRBD1. The CDR3 totals 13 residues. CDR1 and CDR2 from the germline V gene are GTSNPN and SVGIG (reference sequence). Trimming removed 8 bases from V and 4 bases from J; junction bases left unmatched: 9.

The chain has TRBV6-4 and TRBJ1-1, with D unclear. Trimming removed 0 bases from V and 1 base from J, with 18 bases in between. Per the germline V gene, CDR1 is MRHNA and CDR2 is SNTAGT. This CDR3 region has 18 residues. CDR3 DNA: TGTGCCAGCAGTGACTCGACTCTCTGGATCCCCGAGAACACTGAAGCTTTCTTT. Translation gives CASSDSTLWIPENTEAFF.

The chain joins TRBV5-1 to TRBJ2-3, with D maybe TRBD2 (5 bases). Germline CDR1 reads SGHRS; CDR2 reads YFSETQ. This CDR3 is built from 15 residues. V shed 0 bases and J shed 0 bases, with 8 bases lying between them. The CDR3 protein is CASSLVWESTDTQYF. As DNA, the CDR3 is TGCGCCAGCAGCTTGGTCTGGGAGAGCACAGATACGCAGTATTTT.

This clone was observed a handful of times. The chain uses TRBV29-1 and TRBJ1-1; a possible D gene is TRBD1 (5 bases). V was clipped by 4 bases and J by 5 bases, with 11 bases between them. The CDR3 totals 12 residues. Looked up from germline, CDR1 is SQVTM and CDR2 is ANQGSEA. The CDR3 DNA reads as TGCAGCGTTGGGGGGGAGTGGACTGAAGCTTTCTTT. This codes for CSVGGEWTEAFF.

V is TRBV5-8 and J is TRBJ1-2; 7 nucleotides agree with TRBD1. CDR1 is SGHTS and CDR2 is YDEGEE in the germline V gene. The CDR3 totals 14 residues. Unmatched junction bases numbered 9, after V lost 2 bases and J lost 8 bases. In nucleotides, the CDR3 is TGTGCCAGCAGCTTAAACAGGGGTCGGGACGGCTACACCTTC. Protein sequence: CASSLNRGRDGYTF.

The chain is built from TRBV5-6 and TRBJ2-3, with 12 bases fitting TRBD2. J lost 0 bases, V lost 2 bases, and 1 base had no gene match. The length of the CDR3 is 16 residues. Germline CDR1 reads SGHDT; CDR2 reads YYEEEE. CDR3 DNA: TGTGCCAGCAGCTTTCTAGCGGGGGGGAGCACAGATACGCAGTATTTT. It specifies CASSFLAGGSTDTQYF. Combining the CDR3 with reference TRBV5-6 and TRBJ2-3 gives the whole variable domain DAGVTQSPTHLIKTRGQQVTLRCSPKSGHDTVSWYQQALGQGPQFIFQYYEEEERQRGNFPDRFSGHQFPNYSSELNVNALLLGDSALYLCASSFLAGGSTDTQYFGPGTRLTVL.

This chain joins TRBV11-1 and TRBJ1-2; 9 positions agree with TRBD1. V gave up 3 bases and J gave up 7 bases; unmatched junction bases: 6. CDR3 size: 14 residues. The germline V gene has CDR1 SGHAT and CDR2 FQDESV (reference sequence). CDR3 residues: CASSFPGQGSGYTF. The DNA of the CDR3 is TGTGCCAGCAGCTTTCCGGGACAGGGATCTGGCTACACCTTC.

CDR3 nucleotides: TGTGCCAGCAGTGAAGCGCTTCAGGGGGTCCGACTCTCCTACAATGAGCAGTTCTTC. It yields the protein CASSEALQGVRLSYNEQFF. The J gene is TRBJ2-1, the V gene TRBV6-1, with TRBD1 matching over 7 bases. This CDR3 spans 19 amino acids. The V segment lost 0 bases and the J segment 0 bases; nucleotides outside the gene matches: 11. From germline, CDR1 is MNHNS and CDR2 SASEGT.

This rearrangement joins TRBV6-5 to TRBJ2-1; D is perhaps TRBD2 (5 bases). Germline V gene data show CDR1 as MNHEY and CDR2 as SVGAGI. V gave up 6 bases and J gave up 3 bases, with 15 bases separating them. CDR3 length: 15 residues. DNA of the CDR3: TGTGCCAGCAGGGCGACGGAGGTTTACTACAATGAGCAGTTCTTC. Its protein is CASRATEVYYNEQFF.

This chain joins TRBV6-6 and TRBJ2-2, with 7 bases fitting TRBD2. Unmatched junction bases numbered 8, after V lost 4 bases and J lost 3 bases. Germline V gene data show CDR1 as MNHNY and CDR2 as SVGAGI (reference sequence). The CDR3 is 16 residues long. CDR3 DNA: TGTGCCAGCAGTTCGGGGGGAATCAAGGACACCGGGGAGCTGTTTTTT. It is translated as CASSSGGIKDTGELFF.

V gene TRBV10-3 combines with J gene TRBJ1-2; the D gene is possibly TRBD1 (5 bases). The CDR3 extends over 16 amino acids. Germline V gene sequence: CDR1 ENHRY, CDR2 SYGVKD. Between the trimmed V and J ends, which lost 2 bases and 1 base, there was a span of 14 bases. The CDR3 DNA is TGTGCCATCAGTGAGCGTTGGACACTTAATAACTATGGCTACACCTTC. It codes for CAISERWTLNNYGYTF.

The chain is built from TRBV18 and TRBJ1-6, with D possibly being TRBD1 (5 bases). Per germline, CDR1 KGHSH and CDR2 LQKENI. The CDR3 consists of 14 residues. V lost 5 bases to trimming and J lost 8 bases, with 13 bases between them. This CDR3 is CASSTQGRDSPLHF. For the CDR3, the DNA is TGTGCCAGCTCAACTCAGGGTCGAGATTCACCCCTCCACTTT.

This clone was seen more than once but under ten times. The rearrangement links TRBV5-1 to TRBJ2-5; possibly TRBD2 for D (6 bases). The CDR3 consists of 14 residues. Looked up from germline, CDR1 is SGHRS and CDR2 is YFSETQ. Trimming pared 4 bases from V and 8 bases from J, leaving 18 bases between. This CDR3 is CASSNRDSSETQYF. In nucleotides, the CDR3 is TGCGCCAGCAGCAACCGGGACTCCAGTGAAACCCAGTACTTC.

The V call is TRBV28, the J call TRBJ1-2; TRBD1 is a possible D gene (5 bases). V was pared by 8 bases and J by 3 bases, with 16 bases between. Per germline, CDR1 MDHEN and CDR2 SYDVKM. There are 14 residues in the CDR3. DNA of the CDR3: TGTGCCAGCCGGACCGTTACCAGGGACTATGGCTACACCTTC. This sequence encodes CASRTVTRDYGYTF.

This chain joins TRBV11-2 and TRBJ2-7, with TRBD1 matching over 7 bases. The CDR3 runs 17 residues. Germline loops: CDR1 SGHAT, CDR2 FQNNGV. V dropped 3 bases and J dropped 3; count of bases not matched to a gene: 14. The CDR3 sequence is CASSFPGQPPIFYEQYF. DNA of the CDR3: TGTGCCAGCAGCTTTCCGGGACAGCCCCCAATTTTCTACGAGCAGTACTTC.

The V and J genes are TRBV6-5 and TRBJ2-3; TRBD2 aligns across 7 bases. Trimming at V came to 6 bases and at J to 4 bases, leaving 10 bases not matched to a gene. CDR1 and CDR2 (germline): MNHEY, SVGAGI. The CDR3 sequence is 15 residues long. The CDR3 loop is CASSNEGGGADTQYF. The CDR3 DNA sequence: TGTGCCAGCAGCAACGAGGGTGGGGGGGCAGATACGCAGTATTTT.

The chain combines TRBV7-6 with TRBJ2-2, with D possibly being TRBD1 (6 bases). From germline, CDR1 is SGHVS and CDR2 FNYEAQ. The V end lost 2 bases, the J end lost 4 bases, and 8 bases lay between the germline ends. The CDR3 spans 14 residues. The CDR3 is CASSLTGTTGELFF. The CDR3 DNA reads as TGTGCCAGCAGCTTAACAGGGACCACCGGGGAGCTGTTTTTT.

Comment on this clone: Other DNA sequences in the sample encode the same CDR3. The rearrangement joins TRBV30 to TRBJ1-1; no reliable D call. The V end was cut by 0 bases, the J end by 5 bases, with 10 bases between. This CDR3 comprises 13 residues. Germline assignment: CDR1 GTSNPN and CDR2 SVGIG (reference sequence). The CDR3 spells CAWSVQPGTEAFF. For the CDR3, the DNA is TGTGCCTGGAGTGTACAGCCCGGTACTGAAGCTTTCTTT.

The chain carries TRBV2 and TRBJ2-2, with D perhaps matching TRBD2 (5 bases). V was trimmed by 8 bases and J by 5 bases, leaving 15 bases between them. The CDR3 sequence is 14 residues long. CDR1 and CDR2 (germline): SNHLY, FYNNEI. CDR3 sequence reads: CASRERVGTGELFF. Written as DNA, the CDR3 is TGTGCCAGCCGGGAAAGGGTAGGGACCGGGGAGCTGTTTTTT.

The rearrangement links TRBV25-1 to TRBJ1-1; D is ambiguous. Germline CDR1 MGHDK, CDR2 SYGVNS. V lost 3 bases and J 3 bases, leaving 5 bases between the germline ends. CDR3 length: 12 residues. The CDR3 protein is CASSDMYTEAFF. In nucleotides, the CDR3 is TGTGCCAGCAGTGATATGTACACTGAAGCTTTCTTT.

The chain combines TRBV2 with TRBJ2-3; perhaps TRBD1 as D (6 bases). Trimming took off 7 bases at V and 0 bases at J, with 11 bases between the two ends. The germline gives CDR1 SNHLY, CDR2 FYNNEI. The CDR3 runs 14 residues. CDR3: CASTPQGSTDTQYF. CDR3 coding DNA: TGTGCCAGCACCCCACAGGGAAGCACAGATACGCAGTATTTT.

The gene calls are TRBV7-9 and TRBJ1-2; D is perhaps TRBD1 (6 bases). Trimming shortened V by 3 bases and J by 9 bases, and 17 bases separated the two germline ends. Per germline, CDR1 SEHNR and CDR2 FQNEAQ (reference sequence). This CDR3 contains 14 residues. As DNA, the CDR3 is TGTGCCAGCAGCTTCATAGTGGGGGCGGCGCGCTACACCTTC. Amino acid sequence: CASSFIVGAARYTF.